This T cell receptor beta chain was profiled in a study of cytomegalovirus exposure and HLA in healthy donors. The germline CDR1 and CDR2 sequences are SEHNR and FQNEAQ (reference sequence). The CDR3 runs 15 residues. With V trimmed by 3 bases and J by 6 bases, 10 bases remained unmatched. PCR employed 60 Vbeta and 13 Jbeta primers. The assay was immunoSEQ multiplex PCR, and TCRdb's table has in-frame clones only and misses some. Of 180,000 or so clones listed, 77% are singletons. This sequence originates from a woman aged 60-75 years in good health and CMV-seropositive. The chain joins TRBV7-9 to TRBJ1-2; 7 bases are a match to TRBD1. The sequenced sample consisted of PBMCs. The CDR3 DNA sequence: TGTGCCAGCAGCTTTTGGACAGGATCAGGGGATGGCTACACCTTC. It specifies CASSFWTGSGDGYTF. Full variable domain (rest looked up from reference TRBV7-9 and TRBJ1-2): DTGVSQNPRHKITKRGQNVTFRCDPISEHNRLYWYRQTLGQGPEFLTYFQNEAQLEKSRLLSDRFSAERPKGSFSTLEIQRTEQGDSAMYLCASSFWTGSGDGYTFGSGTRLTVV.